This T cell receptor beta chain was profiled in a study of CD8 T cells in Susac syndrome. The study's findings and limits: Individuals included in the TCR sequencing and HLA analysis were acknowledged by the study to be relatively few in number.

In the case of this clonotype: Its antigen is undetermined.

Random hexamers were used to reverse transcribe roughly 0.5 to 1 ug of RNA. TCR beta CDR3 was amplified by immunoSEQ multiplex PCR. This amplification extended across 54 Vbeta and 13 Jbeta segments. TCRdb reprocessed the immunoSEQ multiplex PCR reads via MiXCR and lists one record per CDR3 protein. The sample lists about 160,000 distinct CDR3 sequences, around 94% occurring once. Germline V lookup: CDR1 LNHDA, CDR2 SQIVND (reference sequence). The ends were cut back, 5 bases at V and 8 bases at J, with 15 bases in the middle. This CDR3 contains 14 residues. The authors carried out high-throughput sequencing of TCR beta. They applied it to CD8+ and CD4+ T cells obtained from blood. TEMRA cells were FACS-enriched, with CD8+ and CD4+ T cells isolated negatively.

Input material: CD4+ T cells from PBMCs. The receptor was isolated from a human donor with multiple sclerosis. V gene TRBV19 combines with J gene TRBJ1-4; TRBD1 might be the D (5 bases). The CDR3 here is CASSSSGRDEKLFF. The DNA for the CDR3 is TGTGCCAGTAGTTCTTCTGGCAGGGACGAAAAACTGTTTTTT.